This T cell receptor beta chain was captured in a study of blood T cell repertoires in COVID-19. The overall study: PBMCs, B-cell-depleted T cells, or T cells provided the cDNA or gDNA that made up the material.

There are 15 residues in the CDR3. Germline loops: CDR1 MNHEY, CDR2 SVGAGI. V lost 7 bases to trimming and J lost 4 bases; unmatched junction nucleotides: 12. This clone was detected only a few times. The method was immunoSEQ multiplex PCR; TCRdb's version includes in-frame clones alone and lacks a portion of them. The table has about 64,000 clones, more than 75% seen once; the top ten hold 4% to 5.5%. This chain joins TRBV6-5 and TRBJ1-2, with 7 bases identical to TRBD1. The receptor's source is a human donor in a cohort sampled during active COVID-19. The sequencing sample was made of peripheral blood. The CDR3 nucleotides read TGTGCCAGCAAAAGCCGACAGGGCGTTAGCTATGGCTACACCTTC. Translating it yields CASKSRQGVSYGYTF.